This T cell receptor beta chain derives from a study of cytomegalovirus exposure and HLA in healthy donors. General study results and limits: In vitro testing confirmed a few CMV-associated chains as specific for CMV antigens.

A word on this clone: Its cognate antigen is unknown.

The data were produced by immunoSEQ multiplex PCR, yet TCRdb's version contains in-frame clones alone and is incomplete. The table records 240,000 or so clones, 70% to 90% of them present only once. This CDR3 is built from 15 residues. V was clipped by 4 bases and J by 3 bases, with 14 bases between them. Germline V gives CDR1 SGHRS, CDR2 YFSETQ. This TCR came from a woman in her 30s in good health and CMV-seropositive. The chain carries TRBV5-1 and TRBJ2-1; D is ambiguous. Sequencing was performed on PBMCs. CDR3 region: CASSPNDGVYNEQFF. Written as DNA, the CDR3 is TGCGCCAGCAGCCCGAACGACGGAGTCTACAATGAGCAGTTCTTC.